A selection of T cell receptor beta chains follows, all from one sample in a study of blood T cell repertoires in COVID-19. Here immunoSEQ multiplex PCR was the method, and the copy in TCRdb shows in-frame clones only, minus some. The table shows 110,000 to 150,000 clones, with approximately 90% occurring only once. The sequencing input was peripheral blood. These receptors were obtained from a man aged 55 to 70 with active or convalescent COVID-19. Each CDR3 is given with its conserved first and last residue. The D gene is left open where the match is weak. Clone sizes are given selectively: once, few, many, or a class where the clone is expanded.

CDR3nt,CDR3aa,abundance,v_gene,j_gene,d_gene
TGTGCCAGCAGCTTGAAAGCGTTGGGGAGCGAGCAGTACTTC,CASSLKALGSEQYF,.,TRBV5-4,TRBJ2-7,.
TGTGCCAGCAGCGCCCGGGACAGGGGGGTTGCAACTAATGAAAAACTGTTTTTT,CASSARDRGVATNEKLFF,.,TRBV9,TRBJ1-4,TRBD1
TGCAGTGCTAGTGGACAGGGGGATATCGGGGAGCTGTTTTTT,CSASGQGDIGELFF,few,TRBV20-1,TRBJ2-2,TRBD1
TGTGCCAGCAGCGGAGGGATGGACACTGAAGCTTTCTTT,CASSGGMDTEAFF,.,TRBV6-5,TRBJ1-1,.
TGTGCCAGCAGCCCGGGGGGGCTTAGGGATCAGCCCCAGCATTTT,CASSPGGLRDQPQHF,.,TRBV5-6,TRBJ1-5,.
TGTGCCAGCAGCGTAGGATCGGGGGTAAATGAAAAACTGTTTTTT,CASSVGSGVNEKLFF,.,TRBV9,TRBJ1-4,.
TGTGCCAGCAGTTACGGGCTGGTAAACACCGGGGAGCTGTTTTTT,CASSYGLVNTGELFF,.,TRBV6-5,TRBJ2-2,.
TGTGCCAGCAGCGTAGACGGGGTTTCTGGAAACACCATATATTTT,CASSVDGVSGNTIYF,.,TRBV9,TRBJ1-3,.
TGTGCCAGCAGCTTCCGGGAGTTCTACGAGCAGTACTTC,CASSFREFYEQYF,.,TRBV7-9,TRBJ2-7,.
TGTGCCAGCAGACCAGGGAAGGGGGCCCTCAGCTCCTACAATGAGCAGTTCTTC,CASRPGKGALSSYNEQFF,once,TRBV7-2,TRBJ2-1,TRBD1
TGTGCCAGCAGCAAGACAGGGGGTGTCACTGAAGCTTTCTTT,CASSKTGGVTEAFF,.,TRBV6-5,TRBJ1-1,TRBD1